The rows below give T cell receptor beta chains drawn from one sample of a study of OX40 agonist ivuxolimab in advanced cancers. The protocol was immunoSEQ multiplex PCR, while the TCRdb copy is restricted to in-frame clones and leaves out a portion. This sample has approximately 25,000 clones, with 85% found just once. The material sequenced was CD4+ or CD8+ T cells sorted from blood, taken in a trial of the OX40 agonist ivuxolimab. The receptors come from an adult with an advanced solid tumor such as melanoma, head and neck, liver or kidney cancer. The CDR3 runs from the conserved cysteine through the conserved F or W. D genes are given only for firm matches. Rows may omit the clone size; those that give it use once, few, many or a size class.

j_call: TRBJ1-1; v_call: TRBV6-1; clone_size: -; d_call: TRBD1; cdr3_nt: TGTGCCAGCAGTGAATGGGAGGGGGCGAACACTGAAGCTTTCTTT; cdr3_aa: CASSEWEGANTEAFF
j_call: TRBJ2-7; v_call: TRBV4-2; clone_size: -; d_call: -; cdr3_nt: TGTGCCAGCAGCCAAGAGGGCAGGAGCTCCTACGAGCAGTACTTC; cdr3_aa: CASSQEGRSSYEQYF
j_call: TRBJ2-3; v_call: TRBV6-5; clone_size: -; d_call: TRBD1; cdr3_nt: TGTGCCAATCCGGGACAGGGGGCCGATACGCAGTATTTT; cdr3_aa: CANPGQGADTQYF
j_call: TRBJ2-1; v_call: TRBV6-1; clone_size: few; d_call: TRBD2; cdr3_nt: TGTGCCAGTTCGGGGGGGCGGGTCGGTGAGCAGTTCTTC; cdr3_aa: CASSGGRVGEQFF
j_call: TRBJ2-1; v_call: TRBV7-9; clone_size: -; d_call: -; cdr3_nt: TGTGCCAGCACCTGGGGAATCTCCTACAATGAGCAGTTCTTC; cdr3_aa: CASTWGISYNEQFF
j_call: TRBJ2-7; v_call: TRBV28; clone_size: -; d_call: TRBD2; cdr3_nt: TGTGCCAGCAATAAAGTTCGCGGGGGGGCGGGCTACGAGCAGTACTTC; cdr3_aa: CASNKVRGGAGYEQYF
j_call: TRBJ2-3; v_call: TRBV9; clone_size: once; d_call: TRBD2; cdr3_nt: TGTGCCAGCAGCGACGGGGGGGCAGATACGCAGTATTTT; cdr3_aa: CASSDGGADTQYF
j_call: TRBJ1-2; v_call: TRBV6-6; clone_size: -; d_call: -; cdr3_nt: TGTGCCAGCAGGACGGACCAAGGCGACTATGGCTACACCTTC; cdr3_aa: CASRTDQGDYGYTF
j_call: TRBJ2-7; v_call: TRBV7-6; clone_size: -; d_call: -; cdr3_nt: TGTGCCAGCAGCCTATCGAGGCACGAGCAGTACTTC; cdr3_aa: CASSLSRHEQYF
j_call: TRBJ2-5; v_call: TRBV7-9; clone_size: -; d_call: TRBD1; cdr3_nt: TGTGCCAGCATCGGGACAGCCCAAGAGACCCAGTACTTC; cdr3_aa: CASIGTAQETQYF
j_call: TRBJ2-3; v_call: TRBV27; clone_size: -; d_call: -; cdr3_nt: TGTGCCAGCAGTTCGATCGAGGGGACAGATACGCAGTATTTT; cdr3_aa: CASSSIEGTDTQYF
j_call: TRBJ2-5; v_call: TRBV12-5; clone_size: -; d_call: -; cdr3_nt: TGTGCTAGTGGTTTGGGTGACAACGTTTGGGAGACCCAGTACTTC; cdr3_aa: CASGLGDNVWETQYF
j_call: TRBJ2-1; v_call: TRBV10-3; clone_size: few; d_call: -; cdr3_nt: TGTGCCATCACCGAGGAAGGGCGGAATGAGCAGTTCTTC; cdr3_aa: CAITEEGRNEQFF
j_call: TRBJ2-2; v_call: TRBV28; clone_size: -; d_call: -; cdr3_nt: TGTGCCAGCAGTTTACAGGGGCGTACCGGGGAGCTGTTTTTT; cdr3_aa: CASSLQGRTGELFF
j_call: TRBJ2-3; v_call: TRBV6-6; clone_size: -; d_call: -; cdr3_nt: TGTGCCAGCAGGATGGGGATCGCAGATACGCAGTATTTT; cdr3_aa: CASRMGIADTQYF
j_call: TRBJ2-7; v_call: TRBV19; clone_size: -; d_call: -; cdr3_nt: TGTGCCAGTAGTCCCTATTACGGCGAGCAGTACTTC; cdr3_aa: CASSPYYGEQYF
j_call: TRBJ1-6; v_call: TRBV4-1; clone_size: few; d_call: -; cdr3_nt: TGCGCCAGCAGCCAAGATCACCGTCGAGATTCACCCCTCCACTTT; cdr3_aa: CASSQDHRRDSPLHF
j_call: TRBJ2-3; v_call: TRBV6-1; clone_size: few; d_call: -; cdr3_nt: TGTGCCAGCAGCTCCACAGATACGCAGTATTTT; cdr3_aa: CASSSTDTQYF
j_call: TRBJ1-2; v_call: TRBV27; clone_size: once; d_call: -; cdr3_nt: TGTGCCAGCAGGCAGGGTCCCGGGTCTAACTATGGCTACACCTTC; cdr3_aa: CASRQGPGSNYGYTF
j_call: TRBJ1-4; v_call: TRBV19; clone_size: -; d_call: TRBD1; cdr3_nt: TGTGCCAGTAGTCCGGGGACAGTGAATGAAAAACTGTTTTTT; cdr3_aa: CASSPGTVNEKLFF
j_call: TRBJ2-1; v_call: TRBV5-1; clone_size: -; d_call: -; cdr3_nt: TGCGCCAGCAGCCTGACAGACCCACCTTACAATGAGCAGTTCTTC; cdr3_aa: CASSLTDPPYNEQFF
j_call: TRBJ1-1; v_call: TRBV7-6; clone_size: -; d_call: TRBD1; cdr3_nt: TGTGCCAGCAGCACCGGGACAGGGGGCACTGAAGCTTTCTTT; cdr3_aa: CASSTGTGGTEAFF
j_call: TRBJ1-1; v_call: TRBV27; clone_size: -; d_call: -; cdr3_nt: TGTGCCAGCAGTACAGAGAACACTGAAGCTTTCTTT; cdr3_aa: CASSTENTEAFF
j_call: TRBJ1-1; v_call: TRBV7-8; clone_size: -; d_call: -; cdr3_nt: TGTGCCAGCAGCCTATACAAGGACGCTGAAGCTTTCTTT; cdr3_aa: CASSLYKDAEAFF
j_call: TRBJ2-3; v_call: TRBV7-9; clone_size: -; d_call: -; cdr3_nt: TGTGCCAGCAGCTTAGTACTTGGGGGTGGGCGCACAGATACGCAGTATTTT; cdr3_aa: CASSLVLGGGRTDTQYF
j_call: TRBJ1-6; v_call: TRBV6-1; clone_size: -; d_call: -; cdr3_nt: TGTGCCAGCAGTGAACCCCGGGACGGGCCATCACCCCTCCACTTT; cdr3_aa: CASSEPRDGPSPLHF
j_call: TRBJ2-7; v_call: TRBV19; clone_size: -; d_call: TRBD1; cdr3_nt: TGTGCCAGTAGTCCCGGGACAGGGGCCTACGAGCAGTACTTC; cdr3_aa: CASSPGTGAYEQYF
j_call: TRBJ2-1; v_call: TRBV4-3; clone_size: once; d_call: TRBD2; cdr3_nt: TGCGCCAGCAGCCAAGATCGAGCGGGGGGCAATGAGCAGTTCTTC; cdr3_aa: CASSQDRAGGNEQFF
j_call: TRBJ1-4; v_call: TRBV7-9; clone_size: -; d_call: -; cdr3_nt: TGTGCCAGCAGCTTAGGGGGGGTCCCTAATGAAAAACTGTTTTTT; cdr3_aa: CASSLGGVPNEKLFF
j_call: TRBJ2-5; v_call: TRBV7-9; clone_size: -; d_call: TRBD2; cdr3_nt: TGTGCCAGCAGCTCGGGACTAGCGGGGGAACAAGAGACCCAGTACTTC; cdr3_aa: CASSSGLAGEQETQYF
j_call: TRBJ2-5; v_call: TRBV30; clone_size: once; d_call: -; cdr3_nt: TGTGCCTGGAGTGGTGGGCAGGGAGAGACCCAGTACTTC; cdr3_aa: CAWSGGQGETQYF
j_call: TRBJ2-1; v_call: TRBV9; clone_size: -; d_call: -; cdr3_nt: TGTGCCAGCAGCATCACTTGGGAGCAGTTCTTC; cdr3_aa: CASSITWEQFF
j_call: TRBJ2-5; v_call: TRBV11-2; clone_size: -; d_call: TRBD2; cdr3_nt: TGTGCCAGCAGCTTAGTATCTAGCGGGGGGGCCCGGGAGACCCAGTACTTC; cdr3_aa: CASSLVSSGGARETQYF
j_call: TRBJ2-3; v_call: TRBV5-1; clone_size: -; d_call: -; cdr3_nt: TGCGCCAGCAGCTTGGTGTCAGGGGCAGATACGCAGTATTTT; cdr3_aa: CASSLVSGADTQYF
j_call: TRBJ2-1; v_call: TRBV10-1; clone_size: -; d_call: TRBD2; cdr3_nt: TGCGCCAGCACCATACTAGCGGGGGCCTCGAGCTCCTACAATGAGCAGTTCTTC; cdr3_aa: CASTILAGASSSYNEQFF
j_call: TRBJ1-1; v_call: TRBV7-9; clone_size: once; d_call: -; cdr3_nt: TGTGCCAGCAGCGTCAGGGTTGCCGAAGCTTTCTTT; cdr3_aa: CASSVRVAEAFF
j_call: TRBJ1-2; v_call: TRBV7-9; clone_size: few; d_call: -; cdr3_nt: TGTGCCAGCAGCCCGCCCGGGGAGGTCGTAGTCTATGGCTACACCTTC; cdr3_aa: CASSPPGEVVVYGYTF
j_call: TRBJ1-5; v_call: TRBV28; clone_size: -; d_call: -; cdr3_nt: TGTGCCAGCAGTCGGTTTTACAGGGTGTTGGGAGTTCAGCCCCAGCATTTT; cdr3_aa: CASSRFYRVLGVQPQHF
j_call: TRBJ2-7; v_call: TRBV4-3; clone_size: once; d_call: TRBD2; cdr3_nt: TGCGCCAGCAGCCAAGATAGCGGGACACTCGGAGTCTACGAGCAGTACTTC; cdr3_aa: CASSQDSGTLGVYEQYF
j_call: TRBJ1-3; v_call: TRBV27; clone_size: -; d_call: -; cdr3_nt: TGTGCCAGCAGCGGGGGAAGAAACACCATATATTTT; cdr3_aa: CASSGGRNTIYF
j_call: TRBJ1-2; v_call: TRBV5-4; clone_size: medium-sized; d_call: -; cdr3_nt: TGTGCCAGCAGCTTGGGGTCTGGGACATCCCCCTATGGCTACACCTTC; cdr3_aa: CASSLGSGTSPYGYTF
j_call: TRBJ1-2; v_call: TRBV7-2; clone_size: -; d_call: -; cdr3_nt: TGTGCCAGCAGCTCATTCGACAGAGGGTATGGCTACACCTTC; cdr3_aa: CASSSFDRGYGYTF
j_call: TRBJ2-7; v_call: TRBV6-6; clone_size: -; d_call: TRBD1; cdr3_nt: TGTGCCAGCAGTTACGGGACAGGGAGTAACTACGAGCAGTACTTC; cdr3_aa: CASSYGTGSNYEQYF
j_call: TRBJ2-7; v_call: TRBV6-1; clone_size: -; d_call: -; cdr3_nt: TGTGCCAGCAGTGAAAACAAGGGTAGATCCTACGAGCAGTACTTC; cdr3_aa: CASSENKGRSYEQYF
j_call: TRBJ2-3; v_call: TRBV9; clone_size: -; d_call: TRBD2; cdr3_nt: TGTGCCAGCAGCGTCAGCGGGGGGAGCACAGATACGCAGTATTTT; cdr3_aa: CASSVSGGSTDTQYF
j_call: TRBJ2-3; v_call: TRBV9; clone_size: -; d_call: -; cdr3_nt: TGTGCCAGCAGCGTCGCCGGGGGGCTATACACAGATACGCAGTATTTT; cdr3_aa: CASSVAGGLYTDTQYF
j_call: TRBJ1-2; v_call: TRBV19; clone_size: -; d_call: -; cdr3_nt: TGTGCCAGTAGTATAGGAATGGCAGGGACGAATGGCTACACCTTC; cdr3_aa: CASSIGMAGTNGYTF
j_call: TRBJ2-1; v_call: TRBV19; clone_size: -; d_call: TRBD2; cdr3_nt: TGTGCCAGTAGTGCGACTAGCGGGGGGGACTCCTACAATGAGCAGTTCTTC; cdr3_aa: CASSATSGGDSYNEQFF
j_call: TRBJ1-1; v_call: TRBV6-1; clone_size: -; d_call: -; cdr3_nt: TGTGCCAGCAGTGACCCTTGGGACGGGGACACTGAAGCTTTCTTT; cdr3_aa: CASSDPWDGDTEAFF
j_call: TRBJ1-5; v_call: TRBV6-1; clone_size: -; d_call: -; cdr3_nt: TGTGCCAGCAGTGAATTCAGGGGCAATCAGCCCCAGCATTTT; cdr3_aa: CASSEFRGNQPQHF
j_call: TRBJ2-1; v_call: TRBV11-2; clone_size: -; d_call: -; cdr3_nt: TGTGCCAGCAGCTTACACTACAATGAGCAGTTCTTC; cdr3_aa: CASSLHYNEQFF
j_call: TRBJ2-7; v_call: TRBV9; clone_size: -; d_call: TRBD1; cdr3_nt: TGTGCCAGCAGCGAGGGGACCGGGACAGCCTACGAGCAGTACTTC; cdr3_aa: CASSEGTGTAYEQYF
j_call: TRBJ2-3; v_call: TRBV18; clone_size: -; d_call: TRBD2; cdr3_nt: TGTGCCAGCGAACCGACTAGCGGGGGTCACACAGATACGCAGTATTTT; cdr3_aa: CASEPTSGGHTDTQYF